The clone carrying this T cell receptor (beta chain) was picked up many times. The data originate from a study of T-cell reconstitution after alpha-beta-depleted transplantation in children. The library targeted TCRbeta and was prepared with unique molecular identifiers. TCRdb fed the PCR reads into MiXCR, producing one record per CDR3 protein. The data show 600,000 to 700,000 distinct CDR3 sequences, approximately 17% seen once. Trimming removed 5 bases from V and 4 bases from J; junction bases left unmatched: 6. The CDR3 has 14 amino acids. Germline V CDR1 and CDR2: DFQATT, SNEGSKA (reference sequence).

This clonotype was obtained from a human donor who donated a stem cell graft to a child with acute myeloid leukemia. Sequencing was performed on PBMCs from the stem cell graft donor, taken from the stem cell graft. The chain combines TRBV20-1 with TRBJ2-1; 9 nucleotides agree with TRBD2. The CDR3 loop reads CSAPKLAGYNEQFF. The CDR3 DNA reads TGCAGTGCTCCAAAGCTAGCGGGGTACAATGAGCAGTTCTTC.